Following are 25 T cell receptor beta chains from one sample sequenced in a study of blood T cell repertoires in COVID-19. The repertoire was sequenced with immunoSEQ multiplex PCR; TCRdb's copy has only in-frame clones and lacks some. Among 55,000 to 75,000 clones, around nine tenths were seen once, and the ten largest hold more than 6%. Material: peripheral blood. These receptors all stem from a human donor with active COVID-19. The donor label of this sample is uncertain.

The chain couples TRBV19 to TRBJ2-1; D is unresolved. V was trimmed by 5 bases and J by 6 bases, leaving 14 bases between them. The CDR3 covers 14 residues. Germline V gene sequence: CDR1 LNHDA, CDR2 SQIVND (reference sequence). The CDR3 protein is CASSRGVWFNEQFF. For the CDR3, the DNA is TGTGCCAGTAGTCGAGGAGTCTGGTTCAATGAGCAGTTCTTC.

The chain joins TRBV3-1 (or the pseudogene TRBV3-2) to TRBJ2-7; D unresolved. Per germline, CDR1 LGHDT and CDR2 YNNKEL (reference sequence). V was clipped by 4 bases and J by 5 bases, with 12 bases between them. The CDR3 length is 13 residues. CDR3 nucleotide sequence: TGTGCCAGCAGCCCTTGGGCAGGCGACGAGCAGTACTTC. Translation: CASSPWAGDEQYF.

The chain joins TRBV6-1 to TRBJ2-3; 8 bases are shared with TRBD1. Germline V lookup: CDR1 MNHNS, CDR2 SASEGT. The CDR3 is 15 residues long. J was trimmed by 3 bases and V by 3 bases; bases with no gene match: 5. The CDR3 bases are TGTGCCAGCAGTGAGGGCAGGGGGCATACAGATACGCAGTATTTT. Protein sequence: CASSEGRGHTDTQYF.

This sequence joins TRBV18 and TRBJ2-3; 9 nucleotides line up with TRBD1. With V trimmed by 4 bases and J by 9 bases, 8 bases remained unmatched. In germline, CDR1 is KGHSH, CDR2 LQKENI. This CDR3 has 14 residues. Here the CDR3 DNA reads TGTGCCAGCTCACAACCTGATACAGGGGGCACGCAGTATTTT. Its protein product is CASSQPDTGGTQYF.

This sequence joins TRBV29-1 and TRBJ1-2; a possible D gene is TRBD1 (5 bases). CDR1 is SQVTM and CDR2 is ANQGSEA in the germline V gene. This CDR3 is 13 amino acids long. The germline V and J ends were trimmed by 4 bases and 4 bases, with 13 bases remaining between them. In nucleotides, the CDR3 is TGCAGCGTTGTCTACAACCAGGGCTATGGCTACACCTTC. Its translation: CSVVYNQGYGYTF. Full variable domain (outside the CDR3, taken from reference TRBV29-1 and TRBJ1-2): SAVISQKPSRDICQRGTSLTIQCQVDSQVTMMFWYRQQPGQSLTLIATANQGSEATYESGFVIDKFPISRPNLTFSTLTVSNMSPEDSSIYLCSVVYNQGYGYTFGSGTRLTVV.

In this sample, this clone turned up once. The CDR3 bases are TGTGCCAGCAGTGAAGTGCTAGCGGGGAACTACGAGCAGTACTTC. It is translated as CASSEVLAGNYEQYF. The rearrangement links TRBV6-1 to TRBJ2-7, with 9 bases fitting TRBD2. This CDR3 has 15 residues. Germline trimming cut 1 base from V and 3 bases from J; bases unmatched to any gene: 4. CDR1 and CDR2 from the germline V gene are MNHNS and SASEGT.

Here the CDR3 reads CASSSHLRLAGPSEQFF. In DNA, the CDR3 is TGTGCCAGCAGTTCCCATCTACGTCTAGCGGGACCAAGTGAGCAGTTCTTC. The chain has TRBV6-2 or TRBV6-3 and TRBJ2-1, with 9 bases fitting TRBD2. CDR1 is MNHEY and CDR2 is SVGEGT in the germline V gene. V was clipped by 4 bases and J by 9 bases; unmatched bases: 16. CDR3 size: 17 residues.

The chain has TRBV18 and TRBJ2-7; D may be TRBD2 (6 bases). CDR3 length equals 11 residues. Germline-derived CDR1 and CDR2 are KGHSH and LQKENI. V was clipped by 3 bases and J by 12 bases, with 12 bases between them. In DNA form, the CDR3 reads TGTGCCAGCTCACCGGGGGACTTGGTGTACTTC. Translating it yields CASSPGDLVYF.

Here the CDR3 DNA reads TGTGCCAGCAGCTCGAACCGCGGACAGGGGGCTTCTGAAGCTTTCTTT. It codes for CASSSNRGQGASEAFF. The V call is TRBV7-2, the J call TRBJ1-1; 11 nucleotides line up with TRBD1. With 4 bases clipped from V and 6 bases from J, the junction kept 10 bases outside the gene matches. The CDR3 totals 16 residues. CDR1 SGHTA and CDR2 FQGNSA come from the germline V gene.

The chain employs TRBV18 and TRBJ2-7, with TRBD1 matching 7 bases. The CDR3 loop spans 15 amino acids. Germline assignment: CDR1 KGHSH and CDR2 LQKENI. V lost 3 bases, J lost 2 bases, and 7 bases stayed unmatched. The CDR3 DNA sequence: TGTGCCAGCTCACCCTTCGGGACAGAGGCCTACGAGCAGTACTTC. Protein product: CASSPFGTEAYEQYF.

This chain uses TRBV5-1 with TRBJ1-4, with 7 nucleotides matching TRBD1. Germline V gene sequence: CDR1 SGHRS, CDR2 YFSETQ. The CDR3 is made up of 14 amino acids. V lost 4 bases, J lost 5 bases, and 5 bases stayed unmatched. The CDR3: CASSVGQRNEKLFF. The CDR3 DNA follows: TGCGCCAGCAGCGTGGGACAGAGAAATGAAAAACTGTTTTTT. Based on the CDR3 plus reference TRBV5-1 and TRBJ1-4, the full variable domain is KAGVTQTPRYLIKTRGQQVTLSCSPISGHRSVSWYQQTPGQGLQFLFEYFSETQRNKGNFPGRFSGRQFSNSRSEMNVSTLELGDSALYLCASSVGQRNEKLFFGSGTQLSVL.

The chain employs TRBV5-1 and TRBJ1-4; D is uncertain. Germline-derived CDR1 and CDR2 are SGHRS and YFSETQ. Trimming removed 2 bases at V and 8 bases at J, with 13 bases between. The CDR3 consists of 14 residues. CDR3 loop: CASSLEIDGEKLFF. DNA for the CDR3: TGCGCCAGCAGCTTAGAGATCGACGGGGAAAAACTGTTTTTT.

The rearrangement uses TRBV6-2 or TRBV6-3 and TRBJ2-7; 7 nucleotides align to TRBD2. In germline, CDR1 is MNHEY, CDR2 SVGEGT. The CDR3 is made up of 13 amino acids. Unmatched junction bases numbered 2, after V lost 6 bases and J lost 0 bases. The CDR3 here is CASRPSGSYEQYF. In nucleotides, the CDR3 is TGTGCCAGCAGGCCTAGCGGCTCCTACGAGCAGTACTTC.

The chain couples TRBV7-8 to TRBJ1-4, with D maybe TRBD1 (6 bases). The CDR3 is 16 amino acids. The germline CDR1 and CDR2 sequences are SGHVS and FQNEAQ. With 2 bases removed from V and 8 bases from J, the gap between germline ends came to 18 bases. As DNA, the CDR3 is TGTGCCAGCAGCTTACAGGCCAACAGGGTAGGGGAAAAACTGTTTTTT. As protein: CASSLQANRVGEKLFF.

This chain links TRBV4-1 with TRBJ1-4; TRBD1 matches 8 bases. Germline trimming cut 1 base from V and 6 bases from J; bases unmatched to any gene: 7. Germline V CDR1 and CDR2: MGHRA, YSYEKL. CDR3 length: 16 amino acids. The CDR3 sequence: CASSQGGNRGDEKLFF. CDR3 bases: TGCGCCAGCAGCCAAGGGGGGAACAGGGGGGATGAAAAACTGTTTTTT.

This clone showed up just a few times. The V gene is TRBV14, the J gene TRBJ1-1; TRBD1 matches 9 bases. This CDR3 has 18 amino acids. The ends lost 1 base at V and 1 base at J; junction bases unmatched: 10. The germline V gene has CDR1 SGHDN and CDR2 FVKESK. The CDR3 DNA is TGTGCCAGCAGCCAAGGCGTCCGGGACAGGGTATGGAACACTGAAGCTTTCTTT. As protein: CASSQGVRDRVWNTEAFF.

The chain joins TRBV6-1 to TRBJ2-7; 9 nucleotides align to TRBD2. V dropped 2 bases and J dropped 0; count of bases not matched to a gene: 8. Germline CDR1 reads MNHNS; CDR2 reads SASEGT. The CDR3 runs 17 residues. CDR3 protein: CASSEMASGTFSYEQYF. For the CDR3, the DNA is TGTGCCAGCAGTGAAATGGCTAGCGGGACCTTCTCCTACGAGCAGTACTTC.

This rearrangement joins TRBV12-3 or TRBV12-4 to TRBJ2-1, with D maybe TRBD2 (5 bases). The CDR3 has 13 amino acids. The V and J ends lost 6 bases and 5 bases respectively, with 11 bases between them. The CDR3 DNA is TGTGCCAGCAGCCCTCAACTAGACAATGAGCAGTTCTTC. It encodes CASSPQLDNEQFF.

This clone was observed a single time. The chain is built from TRBV12-5 and TRBJ2-5; weak D call: TRBD2 (5 bases). The germline V gene has CDR1 LGHNT and CDR2 FRNRAP. Trimming stripped 5 bases from V and 5 bases from J, with 9 bases between. The CDR3 is made up of 12 amino acids. CDR3 in amino acids: CASGIRGETQYF. The CDR3 nucleotides read TGTGCTAGTGGTATCCGCGGGGAGACCCAGTACTTC.

The chain couples TRBV14 to TRBJ2-1; 10 nucleotides line up with TRBD2. The CDR3 runs to 15 residues. Germline V CDR1 and CDR2: SGHDN, FVKESK. The V segment lost 4 bases and the J segment 3 bases; nucleotides outside the gene matches: 3. The CDR3: CASSPLAGDYNEQFF. The CDR3 DNA is TGTGCCAGCAGCCCCCTAGCGGGAGACTACAATGAGCAGTTCTTC.

V usage is TRBV6-6 and J usage is TRBJ2-5; D is perhaps TRBD2 (5 bases). This CDR3 spans 13 amino acids. The germline CDR1 and CDR2 sequences are MNHNY and SVGAGI (reference sequence). The V and J ends lost 1 base and 3 bases respectively, with 6 bases between them. CDR3 protein: CASSYYGEETQYF. DNA of the CDR3: TGTGCCAGCAGTTACTACGGGGAAGAGACCCAGTACTTC.

V usage is TRBV6-4 and J usage is TRBJ2-7; TRBD2 aligns across 13 bases. This CDR3 is built from 18 residues. V shed 2 bases, J shed 1 base, and the junction held 8 bases outside the gene matches. Germline V CDR1 and CDR2: MRHNA, SNTAGT. The CDR3 region is CASSDTGLAGEGSYEQYF. DNA of the CDR3: TGTGCCAGCAGTGACACCGGACTAGCGGGAGAGGGGTCCTACGAGCAGTACTTC.

V is TRBV5-4 and J is TRBJ2-1, with D possibly matching TRBD1 (5 bases). The CDR3 runs to 12 residues. Looked up from germline, CDR1 is SGHNT and CDR2 is YYREEE (reference sequence). V gave up 2 bases and J gave up 11 bases, with 11 bases separating them. This CDR3 is CASSLGQSQQFF. Written as DNA, the CDR3 is TGTGCCAGCAGCTTAGGACAATCCCAGCAGTTCTTC.

There are a few counts of this clone. The genes are TRBV9 and TRBJ2-1; possibly TRBD1 for D (6 bases). The CDR3 sequence is 15 residues long. Trimming shortened V by 4 bases and J by 9 bases, and 20 bases separated the two germline ends. Germline lookup yields CDR1 SGDLS and CDR2 YYNGEE. The CDR3 protein is CASSPADRGLGEQFF. In nucleotides, the CDR3 is TGTGCCAGCAGCCCAGCGGACAGAGGTCTTGGTGAGCAGTTCTTC.

This chain uses TRBV6-2 or TRBV6-3 with TRBJ2-5; D might be TRBD1 (6 bases). Trimming cost V 5 bases and J 5 bases, with 21 bases left between them. The CDR3 sequence is 16 residues long. Per germline, CDR1 MNHEY and CDR2 SVGEGT. The chain's CDR3 is CASSRMSRTRGETQYF. DNA of the CDR3: TGTGCCAGCAGTCGAATGTCTAGAACCAGGGGCGAGACCCAGTACTTC.